Below, one TCR beta chain is given with its context. Its antigen has not been determined. No clone much larger than this one lies a single base away; base qualities are absent. RNA was extracted using the RNeasy kit, and roughly 0.5 to 1 microgram was reverse transcribed with random hexamers. TCR beta CDR3 regions were amplified with the immunoSEQ multiplex PCR assay covering 54 Vbeta and 13 Jbeta segments. Bias from PCR amplification was corrected by using a synthetic template baseline for primer optimization and for computational correction. The authors' analysis ran thus. Reads were annotated to V, D and J genes per IMGT and analyzed with immunoSEQ Analyzer, keeping only productive sequences. Clonality was calculated as one minus the Shannon entropy normalized by log2 of the number of productive unique sequences. For each patient and control, public and private clones were evaluated within the 100 most prevalent clones. Clones were defined as Susac-specific when absent from the healthy and MS cohorts, from some 1,100 published viral clones and from other ImmuneACCESS disease sequences. In-frame beta chains were kept once TCRdb had trimmed the public reads at Q25 with fastp and called clones with MiXCR. Each entry merges the rows of one CDR3 protein and shows their most common DNA and genes. The V and J calls, along with clone size, are taken from TCRdb and not from the paper's own processing. Here the sample has some 300,000 distinct CDR3 sequences; approximately 89% occur a single time. Together, the top ten hold 0.18% of the sample.

The CDR3 has 13 amino acids, counting the end cysteine and phenylalanine. Only the CDR3 portion is preserved as DNA: 39 bases, with reading frame beginning at the first base. Trimming accounts for 3 bases at V and 1 base at J, while the number of junction bases matched to no gene is 3. Per the germline V gene (reference sequence), DFQATT is the CDR1 and SNEGSKA is the CDR2. The data stem from a study of CD8 T cells in Susac syndrome (dated 2019 in TCRdb). For the study in its entirety: The study used repertoire sequencing to test whether antigen drove CD8+ T cell activation and differentiation in Susac syndrome. Clonality of the CD8+ T cell repertoire was compared between roughly 13 healthy donors, approximately 14 Susac syndrome patients and under 19 multiple sclerosis patients.

General findings and caveats noted by the study authors: The number of individuals in the TCR sequencing and HLA analysis was recognized as being relatively small.

Peripheral blood CD8+ and CD4+ T cells from healthy donors, Susac syndrome patients and multiple sclerosis patients were profiled by high-throughput TCR beta sequencing. The multiple sclerosis controls were treatment-naive patients who had stable or active relapsing-remitting disease and met the revised McDonald criteria. Bulk CD8+ and CD4+ T cells were purified by magnetic negative isolation, whereas CD8+ TEMRA cells were enriched by FACS. Blood was collected in EDTA tubes and processed within 24 hours, with PBMCs isolated through density gradient centrifugation. PBMCs destined for TCR sequencing were cryopreserved in liquid nitrogen and later thawed in a 37 °C water bath. The sorted or isolated CD4+, CD8+ and CD8+ TEMRA cells reached a purity of at least 90%.

The sequence is built from TRBV20-1 and TRBJ2-7; 7 bases in the middle match TRBD1. The receptor's source is a human donor with multiple sclerosis. The material sequenced was CD8+ T cells from PBMCs. The nucleotide sequence reads TGCAGTGCTAGGCCGGGACAGTCCTACGAGCAGTACTTC. Translated, this gives CSARPGQSYEQYF.